The 2 T cell receptor beta chains below come from one sample, sequenced in a study of T cells in Graves' hyperthyroidism and ophthalmopathy. RNA transcripts served as the template for amplifying TCR beta CDR3 regions. The HTBI set primed first-round TCR CDR3 RT-PCR. Via MiXCR, TCRdb re-called the multiplex PCR reads, giving one row per CDR3 protein. This sample has around 540,000 distinct CDR3 sequences, with 15% to 20% found just once. Sequenced: blood. The receptors were sampled from a woman younger than 45 with Graves' ophthalmopathy.

This clonotype was counted at least ten times. J is TRBJ2-7 and V is TRBV27; tentatively, D is TRBD1 (5 bases). Germline CDR1 reads MNHEY; CDR2 reads SMNVEV (reference sequence). V lost 5 bases and J 4 bases, leaving 18 bases between the germline ends. CDR3 length: 15 amino acids. In nucleotides, the CDR3 is TGTGCCAGCAGTCCCACTTTACTCCAGGGTTACGAGCAGTACTTC. It encodes CASSPTLLQGYEQYF.

J is TRBJ2-2 and V is TRBV6-9, with D possibly TRBD1 on 5 matching bases. The CDR3 spans 14 residues. CDR1 and CDR2 from the germline V gene are MNHGY and SVAAGI. Trimming took 4 bases from V and 2 from J, leaving 8 bases between them. CDR3 sequence (DNA): TGTGCCAGCAGTTTTGACAGAAACACCGGGGAGCTGTTTTTT. Its protein is CASSFDRNTGELFF.